The rows below give T cell receptor beta chains drawn from one sample of a study of cytomegalovirus exposure and HLA in healthy donors. Clones were read by immunoSEQ multiplex PCR, and TCRdb kept only the in-frame ones, dropping some. Found here are 250,000 to 350,000 clones, about 66% of them singletons; the top ten hold 2% to 2.5%. The material sequenced was PBMCs. These receptors all stem from a female donor in good health and CMV-seronegative. Each CDR3 is given with its conserved first and last residue. A D gene is named only where the DNA matches it firmly. Not all rows give a size; the values are once, few, many and, for expanded clones, a class.

>TRBV9|NA|TRBJ2-2|NA
CASKPGTPNTGELFF
TGTGCCAGTAAGCCCGGGACTCCGAACACCGGGGAGCTGTTTTTT
>TRBV7-2|NA|TRBJ2-3|TRBD2
CASSFPLGAGSSTDTQYF
TGTGCCAGCAGCTTCCCCCTTGGAGCGGGGTCTAGCACAGATACGCAGTATTTT
>TRBV2|once|TRBJ1-5|TRBD1
CASRRDRGPYQPQHF
TGTGCCAGCAGGCGGGACAGGGGACCATATCAGCCCCAGCATTTT
>TRBV4-1|NA|TRBJ2-1|NA
CASSHRSSSYNEQFF
TGCGCCAGCAGCCATCGATCCAGCTCCTACAATGAGCAGTTCTTC
>TRBV6-4|NA|TRBJ2-5|NA
CASSDSMRGGETQYF
TGTGCCAGCAGTGACTCGATGAGGGGGGGAGAGACCCAGTACTTC
>TRBV4-1|NA|TRBJ2-7|TRBD1
CASSLGQSSYEQYF
TGCGCCAGCAGCCTGGGACAGAGCTCCTACGAGCAGTACTTC
>TRBV4-1|NA|TRBJ2-2|TRBD2
CASSKLAGRINTGELFF
TGCGCCAGCAGCAAACTAGCGGGAAGAATAAACACCGGGGAGCTGTTTTTT
>TRBV27|few|TRBJ1-1|NA
CASSLAGQNTEAFF
TGTGCCAGCAGTTTGGCAGGGCAGAACACTGAAGCTTTCTTT
>TRBV4-1|NA|TRBJ2-7|NA
CASSQDSGQPYEQYF
TGCGCCAGCAGCCAAGATTCGGGACAACCCTACGAGCAGTACTTC
>TRBV7-6|NA|TRBJ2-5|NA
CASSLDRGGETQYF
TGTGCCAGCAGCTTAGACAGGGGGGGAGAGACCCAGTACTTC
>TRBV5-1|once|TRBJ2-7|TRBD1
CASSTTGTGVYEQYF
TGCGCCAGCAGTACTACCGGGACAGGGGTCTACGAGCAGTACTTC
>TRBV19|few|TRBJ1-2|NA
CASIPGKGYGYTF
TGTGCCAGTATCCCAGGGAAAGGCTATGGCTACACCTTC
>TRBV30|NA|TRBJ1-6|TRBD1
CAWKVTGISYNSPLHF
TGTGCCTGGAAGGTGACAGGGATATCCTATAATTCACCCCTCCACTTT
>TRBV10-2|few|TRBJ2-7|NA
CASGPHARSSYEQYF
TGCGCCAGCGGTCCTCATGCACGGAGCTCCTACGAGCAGTACTTC
>TRBV7-9|NA|TRBJ2-1|TRBD1
CASSPGLTGVGYNEQFF
TGTGCCAGCAGCCCAGGACTCACAGGGGTAGGTTACAATGAGCAGTTCTTC
>TRBV28|NA|TRBJ2-5|TRBD2
CASSLPGLGVETQYF
TGTGCCAGCAGCCTTCCAGGACTAGGGGTGGAGACCCAGTACTTC
>TRBV4-1|few|TRBJ1-4|TRBD1
CASSQGTGEREKLFF
TGCGCCAGCAGCCAAGGAACAGGGGAGAGAGAAAAACTGTTTTTT
>TRBV28|NA|TRBJ2-3|NA
CASSFYGGGTDTQYF
TGTGCCAGCAGTTTTTACGGAGGGGGCACAGATACGCAGTATTTT